The table lists the clone carrying this T cell receptor (beta chain) with a few counts. This entry belongs to a study of molecular identifiers for immune sequencing clone quantification. Germline V CDR1 and CDR2: SGHTA, FQGNSA. The junction had 7 bases not matched to a gene; V was cut back by 5 bases and J by 4 bases. The CDR3 runs 14 residues. One entry per CDR3 protein, called by TCRdb with MiXCR from the PCR reads. In the table there are 490,000 or so distinct CDR3 sequences, over 20% of which are singletons. The sequenced sample was naive CD8+ T cells from blood, with Jurkat cell RNA spiked in. The subset denotes: FACS-sorted CD8+CD4-CCR7+CD45RA+ naive T cells. The V call is TRBV7-2, the J call TRBJ2-5; 7 nucleotides line up with TRBD1. The clonotype originates from a human donor in good health. Some libraries in this study had Jurkat cell RNA spiked in. CDR3 residues: CASSERTGTETQYF. The CDR3 nucleotides are TGTGCCAGCAGCGAAAGGACAGGCACAGAGACCCAGTACTTC.